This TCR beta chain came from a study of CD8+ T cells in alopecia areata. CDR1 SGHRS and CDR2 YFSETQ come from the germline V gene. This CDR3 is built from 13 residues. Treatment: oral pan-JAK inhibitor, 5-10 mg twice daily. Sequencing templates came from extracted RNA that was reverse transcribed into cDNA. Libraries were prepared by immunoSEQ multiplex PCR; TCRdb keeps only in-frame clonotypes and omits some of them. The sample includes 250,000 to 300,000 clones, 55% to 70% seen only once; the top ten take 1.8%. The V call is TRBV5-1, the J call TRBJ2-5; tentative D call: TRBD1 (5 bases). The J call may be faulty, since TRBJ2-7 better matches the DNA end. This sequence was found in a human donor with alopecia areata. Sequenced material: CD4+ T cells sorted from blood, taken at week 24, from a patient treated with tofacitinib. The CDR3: CASSLEGADEQYF. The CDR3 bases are TGCGCCAGCAGCTTGGAAGGGGCAGACGAGCAGTACTTC.